The present TCR beta chain was sequenced within a study of identical twins. A universal primer site arose from template switching, and cDNA bore unique molecular identifiers. TCRdb used MiXCR to reprocess the 5' RACE reads, holding one entry per CDR3 protein. The top ten clones hold more than 10% of a sample with under 450,000 distinct CDR3 sequences, around a sixth of them seen once. Trimming at V came to 0 bases and at J to 0 bases, leaving 11 bases not matched to a gene. The germline V gene encodes CDR1 LGHNA and CDR2 YSLEER. This CDR3 has 20 residues. The rearrangement joins TRBV4-3 to TRBJ2-2, with 9 bases identical to TRBD2. The receptor comes from a man aged 50 to 59 in good health. The sequenced material came from naive T cells sorted from blood. Written as DNA, the CDR3 is TGCGCCAGCAGCCAAGATCGGGTTAGCGGGAGTATTTCGAACACCGGGGAGCTGTTTTTT. This gives the protein CASSQDRVSGSISNTGELFF.